This entry describes one T cell receptor (beta chain). This entry belongs to a study of cytomegalovirus exposure and HLA in healthy donors. V gave up 3 bases and J gave up 1 base, with 12 bases separating them. Germline CDR1 is MDHEN and CDR2 is SYDVKM. The length of the CDR3 is 15 residues. 13 Jbeta primers and 60 Vbeta primers were used for the PCR. The data were produced by immunoSEQ multiplex PCR, yet TCRdb's version contains in-frame clones alone and is incomplete. The table gives 150,000 to 250,000 clones; the top ten clones make up about 0.74% of it. The receptor was derived from a boy aged 5-17 years in good health and CMV-seronegative. Input material: PBMCs. The genes are TRBV28 and TRBJ1-1; the D gene is possibly TRBD1 (5 bases). The CDR3 sequence is CASSFVGLKNTEAFF. DNA for the CDR3: TGTGCCAGCAGTTTCGTGGGACTTAAGAACACTGAAGCTTTCTTT.